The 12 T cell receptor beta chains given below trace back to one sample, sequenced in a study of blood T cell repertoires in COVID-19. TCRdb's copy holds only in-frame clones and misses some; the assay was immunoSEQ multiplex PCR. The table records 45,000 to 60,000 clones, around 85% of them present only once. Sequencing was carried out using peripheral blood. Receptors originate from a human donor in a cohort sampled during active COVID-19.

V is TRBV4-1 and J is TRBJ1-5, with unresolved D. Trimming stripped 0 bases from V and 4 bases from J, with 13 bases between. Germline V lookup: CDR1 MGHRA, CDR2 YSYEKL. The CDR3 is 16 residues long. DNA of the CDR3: TGCGCCAGCAGCCAAGATGGAAGCCCGGGGAATCAGCCCCAGCATTTT. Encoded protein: CASSQDGSPGNQPQHF.

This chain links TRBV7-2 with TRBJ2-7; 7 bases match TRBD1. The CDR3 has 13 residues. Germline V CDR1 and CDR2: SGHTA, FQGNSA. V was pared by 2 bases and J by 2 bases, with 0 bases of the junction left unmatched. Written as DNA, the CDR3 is TGTGCCAGCAGCTTACAGGGGGCCTACGAGCAGTACTTC. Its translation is CASSLQGAYEQYF. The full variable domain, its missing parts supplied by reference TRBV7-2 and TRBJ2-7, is GAGVSQSPSNKVTEKGKDVELRCDPISGHTALYWYRQSLGQGLEFLIYFQGNSAPDKSGLPSDRFSAERTGGSVSTLTIQRTQQEDSAVYLCASSLQGAYEQYFGPGTRLTVT.

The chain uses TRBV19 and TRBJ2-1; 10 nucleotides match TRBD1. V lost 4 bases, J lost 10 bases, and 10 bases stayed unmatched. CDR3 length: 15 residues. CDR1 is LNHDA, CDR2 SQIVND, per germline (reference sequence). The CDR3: CASSTQGTGAREQFF. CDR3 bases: TGTGCCAGTAGTACACAGGGGACAGGGGCTAGGGAGCAGTTCTTC.

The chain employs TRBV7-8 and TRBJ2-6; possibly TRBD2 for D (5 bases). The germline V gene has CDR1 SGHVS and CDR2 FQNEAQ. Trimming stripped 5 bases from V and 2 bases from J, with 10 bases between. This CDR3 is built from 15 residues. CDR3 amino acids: CASSPISAGANVLTF. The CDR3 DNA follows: TGTGCCAGCAGCCCTATTAGCGCTGGGGCCAACGTCCTGACTTTC.

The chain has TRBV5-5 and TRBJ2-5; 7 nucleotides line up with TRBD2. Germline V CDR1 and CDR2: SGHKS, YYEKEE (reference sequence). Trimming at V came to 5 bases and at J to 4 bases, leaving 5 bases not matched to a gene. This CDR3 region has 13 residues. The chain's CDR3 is CASSLAGGETQYF. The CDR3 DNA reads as TGTGCCAGCAGTTTAGCGGGTGGAGAGACCCAGTACTTC.

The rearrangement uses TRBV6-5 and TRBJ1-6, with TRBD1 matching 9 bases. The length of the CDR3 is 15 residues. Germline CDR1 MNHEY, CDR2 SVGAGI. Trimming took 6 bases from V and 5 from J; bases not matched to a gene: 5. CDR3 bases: TGTGCCAGCAGGTCCGGGACAGGGAATAATTCACCCCTCCACTTT. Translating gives CASRSGTGNNSPLHF.

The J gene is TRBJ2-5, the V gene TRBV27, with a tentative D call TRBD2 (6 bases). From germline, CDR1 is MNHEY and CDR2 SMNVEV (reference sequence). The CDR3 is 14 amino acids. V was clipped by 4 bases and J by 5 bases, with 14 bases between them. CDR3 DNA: TGTGCCAGCAGTTCTCGCCGGGAGCGGGAGACCCAGTACTTC. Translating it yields CASSSRRERETQYF.

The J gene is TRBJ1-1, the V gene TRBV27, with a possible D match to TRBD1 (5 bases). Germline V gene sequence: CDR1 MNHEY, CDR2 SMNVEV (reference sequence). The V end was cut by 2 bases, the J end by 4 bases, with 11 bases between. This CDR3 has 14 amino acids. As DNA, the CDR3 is TGTGCCAGCAGTTTAACACCCAGGGTCACTGAAGCTTTCTTT. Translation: CASSLTPRVTEAFF.

The CDR3 bases are TGTGCCAGTAGCCCCCCGGGGGGCCAAAGCTCCTATAATTCACCCCTCCACTTT. It codes for CASSPPGGQSSYNSPLHF. This sequence joins TRBV19 and TRBJ1-6, with D possibly being TRBD1 (6 bases). The CDR3 loop spans 18 amino acids. CDR1 is LNHDA, CDR2 SQIVND, per germline (reference sequence). V dropped 6 bases and J dropped 0 bases, with 18 bases sitting between them.

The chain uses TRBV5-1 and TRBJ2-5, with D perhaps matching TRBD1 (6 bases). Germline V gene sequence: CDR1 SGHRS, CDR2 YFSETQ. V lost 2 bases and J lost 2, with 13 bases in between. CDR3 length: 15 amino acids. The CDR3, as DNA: TGCGCCAGCAGCTTCGAAGGACAGACACAAGAGACCCAGTACTTC. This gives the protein CASSFEGQTQETQYF.

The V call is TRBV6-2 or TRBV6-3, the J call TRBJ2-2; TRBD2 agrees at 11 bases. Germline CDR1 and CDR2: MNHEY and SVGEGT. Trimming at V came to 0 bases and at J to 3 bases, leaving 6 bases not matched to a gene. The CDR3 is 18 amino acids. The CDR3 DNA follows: TGTGCCAGCAGTTACTCGCCCACTAGCGGGAGTGACACCGGGGAGCTGTTTTTT. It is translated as CASSYSPTSGSDTGELFF.

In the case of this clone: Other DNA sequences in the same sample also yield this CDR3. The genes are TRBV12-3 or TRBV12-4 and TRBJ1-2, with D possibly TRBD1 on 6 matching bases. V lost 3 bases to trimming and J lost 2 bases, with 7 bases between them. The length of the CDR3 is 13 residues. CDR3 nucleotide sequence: TGTGCCAGCAGTTTGACAGGAAACTATGGCTACACCTTC. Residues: CASSLTGNYGYTF.